Below are 23 T cell receptor beta chains sequenced from a single sample in a study of T-cell reconstitution after alpha-beta-depleted transplantation in children. It was with unique molecular identifiers that the TCRbeta library was prepared. MiXCR, run by TCRdb on the PCR reads, gives a single entry per CDR3 protein. The repertoire holds some 300,000 distinct CDR3 sequences, with roughly a tenth as singletons. The sample consisted of PBMCs, taken before TCRalphabeta/CD19-depleted stem cell transplant. The receptors originated from a boy under three years old with acute myeloid leukemia, due to receive a stem cell transplant.

This clonotype was seen at least ten times. This chain links TRBV6-5 with TRBJ1-1; D gene ambiguous. The germline V gene has CDR1 MNHEY and CDR2 SVGAGI. The V end lost 9 bases, the J end lost 1 base, and 9 bases lay between the germline ends. The CDR3 runs to 12 residues. The DNA for the CDR3 is TGTGCCAGTTTCGCAGCGAACACTGAAGCTTTCTTT. Translated: CASFAANTEAFF.

This clonotype was observed many times. This chain joins TRBV3-1 and TRBJ2-1; D might be TRBD1 or TRBD2, each matching 5 bases. CDR3 length: 14 amino acids. Trimming removed 0 bases from V and 3 bases from J, with 6 bases in between. CDR1 and CDR2 (germline): LGHDT, YNNKEL (reference sequence). CDR3 residues: CASSQEGDYNEQFF. The CDR3 DNA follows: TGTGCCAGCAGCCAAGAGGGGGACTACAATGAGCAGTTCTTC.

Only a few counts were recorded for this clonotype. The chain carries TRBV6-1 and TRBJ2-7, with D maybe TRBD1 (6 bases). Trimming stripped 6 bases from V and 4 bases from J, with 22 bases between. Germline loops: CDR1 MNHNS, CDR2 SASEGT. This CDR3 has 16 residues. The CDR3 protein is CASSPVLGRGYYEQYF. The CDR3 DNA reads TGTGCCAGCAGCCCCGTGCTGGGCAGGGGATATTACGAGCAGTACTTC.

In this sample, this clonotype turned up many times. The V call is TRBV12-3 or TRBV12-4, the J call TRBJ1-6, with 7 nucleotides matching TRBD1. The CDR3 contains 15 residues. With 0 bases clipped from V and 10 bases from J, the junction kept 6 bases outside the gene matches. CDR3 sequence (DNA): TGTGCCAGCAGTTTAGCGGGCAGGGGGAGATCACCCCTCCACTTT. Translation gives CASSLAGRGRSPLHF.

This clonotype has a count of ten or more. This chain uses TRBV29-1 with TRBJ1-1; D is possibly TRBD1 (6 bases). V was clipped by 6 bases and J by 1 base, with 9 bases between them. In germline, CDR1 is SQVTM, CDR2 ANQGSEA. The CDR3 runs 12 residues. The CDR3 coding sequence is TGCAGCGTGATGACAGGGAACACTGAAGCTTTCTTT. Its protein product is CSVMTGNTEAFF.

This clonotype was counted only a few times. The V and J genes are TRBV18 and TRBJ2-1; D unresolved. V lost 3 bases to trimming and J lost 3 bases, with 18 bases between them. The CDR3 consists of 17 residues. Germline V gives CDR1 KGHSH, CDR2 LQKENI. The CDR3 DNA sequence: TGTGCCAGCTCACCCCTTAGCTTTAACCTTTTCTACAATGAGCAGTTCTTC. Protein sequence: CASSPLSFNLFYNEQFF.

Ten or more counts support this clonotype. The chain combines TRBV12-3 or TRBV12-4 with TRBJ1-5; tentatively, D is TRBD1 (5 bases). Trimming removed 0 bases at V and 1 base at J, with 13 bases between. This CDR3 spans 17 amino acids. CDR3 bases: TGTGCCAGCAGTTTAGCCCCAGCGGGGGGGAGCAATCAGCCCCAGCATTTT. Protein product: CASSLAPAGGSNQPQHF.

On this clonotype: A much bigger clone sits one base away, suggesting this may be a read error. The gene calls are TRBV6-5 and TRBJ2-2; TRBD2 is a possible D gene (6 bases). Germline CDR1 MNHEY, CDR2 SVGAGI. There are 14 residues in the CDR3. DNA of the CDR3: TGTGCCAGCAGTTACGCTAGAAACACCGGGGGGCTGTTTTTT. It encodes CASSYARNTGGLFF.

Concerning this clonotype itself: Just one base apart from a much larger clone, this may be a read error. V usage is TRBV28 and J usage is TRBJ2-1; perhaps TRBD1 as D (6 bases). The CDR3 has 16 residues. Looked up from germline, CDR1 is MDHEN and CDR2 is SYDVKM. The ends were cut back, 3 bases at V and 4 bases at J, with 16 bases in the middle. The CDR3, as DNA: TGTGCCAGCAGTTTTTTAGGGGGAACTAATTACAATGAGCAGTTCTTC. This gives the protein CASSFLGGTNYNEQFF. The whole variable domain, filled in from reference TRBV28 and TRBJ2-1, reads DVKVTQSSRYLVKRTGEKVFLECVQDMDHENMFWYRQDPGLGLRLIYFSYDVKMKEKGDIPEGYSVSREKKERFSLILESASTNQTSMYLCASSFLGGTNYNEQFFGPGTRLTVL.

Many counts were recorded for this clonotype. The chain carries TRBV2 and TRBJ2-5, with D unclear. Trimming shortened V by 5 bases and J by 0 bases, and 10 bases separated the two germline ends. CDR3 size: 14 residues. Per the germline V gene, CDR1 is SNHLY and CDR2 is FYNNEI. In nucleotides, the CDR3 is TGTGCCAGCAGTACTACAGAGTACCAAGAGACCCAGTACTTC. It yields the protein CASSTTEYQETQYF.

This clonotype was recorded many times. V usage is TRBV6-2 or TRBV6-3 and J usage is TRBJ2-5; D not certain. V dropped 5 bases and J dropped 1 base, with 11 bases sitting between them. Germline loops: CDR1 MNHEY, CDR2 SVGEGT. The CDR3 is 14 residues long. The CDR3, as DNA: TGTGCCAGCAGTCGAAGACACCTCCAAGAGACCCAGTACTTC. It is translated as CASSRRHLQETQYF.

This clonotype occurred many times. A read error may account for a junction end that differs from germline. The chain employs TRBV20-1 and TRBJ1-5; 10 nucleotides line up with TRBD1. The CDR3 totals 16 residues. The germline CDR1 and CDR2 sequences are DFQATT and SNEGSKA (reference sequence). The CDR3 is CSATSVTGGSNRPQHF. CDR3 coding DNA: TGCAGTGCCACCTCGGTGACAGGGGGCAGCAATCGGCCCCAGCATTTT.

The chain recombines TRBV4-2 with TRBJ2-2; D is possibly TRBD2 (7 bases). Germline V gives CDR1 LGHNA, CDR2 YNFKEQ. The V gene lost 3 bases and the J gene lost 5 bases, with 16 bases spanning the gap. The CDR3 totals 16 residues. CDR3 loop: CASSQGGGRGTGELFF. In DNA form, the CDR3 reads TGTGCCAGCAGCCAGGGGGGAGGGAGGGGGACCGGGGAGCTGTTTTTT.

This clonotype was recorded many times. The chain has TRBV29-1 and TRBJ1-2; 12 bases map to TRBD1. V trimming: 7 bases; J trimming: 4 bases; junction bases outside the gene matches: 1. CDR1 and CDR2 from the germline V gene are SQVTM and ANQGSEA. CDR3 length: 12 amino acids. CDR3 loop: CSGGQGAYGYTF. The CDR3 DNA sequence: TGCAGCGGGGGACAGGGGGCCTATGGCTACACCTTC.

This clonotype was picked up many times. The chain links TRBV27 to TRBJ2-1; a possible D gene is TRBD2 (5 bases). Per the germline V gene, CDR1 is MNHEY and CDR2 is SMNVEV (reference sequence). This CDR3 has 17 residues. The V end lost 3 bases, the J end lost 1 base, and 16 bases lay between the germline ends. The CDR3 bases are TGTGCCAGCAGTTTCAGCCCCTTCGAGGGATCCTACAATGAGCAGTTCTTC. This encodes CASSFSPFEGSYNEQFF.

In its sample, this clonotype was seen many times. The chain is built from TRBV27 and TRBJ1-6; D unclear. This CDR3 has 12 amino acids. The V and J ends lost 2 bases and 10 bases respectively, with 6 bases between them. CDR1 and CDR2 (germline): MNHEY, SMNVEV (reference sequence). The CDR3 DNA is TGTGCCAGCAGTTTAGGGCGCTCACCCCTCCACTTT. Its translation is CASSLGRSPLHF.

The sample holds many counts of this clonotype. This chain links TRBV20-1 with TRBJ2-1; D is perhaps TRBD2 (5 bases). The CDR3 runs to 15 residues. Germline V gene sequence: CDR1 DFQATT, CDR2 SNEGSKA (reference sequence). Trimming stripped 0 bases from V and 3 bases from J, with 12 bases between. CDR3 bases: TGCAGTGCTAGAGATGGCGGGTCATTCTACAATGAGCAGTTCTTC. It is translated as CSARDGGSFYNEQFF.

The sample holds many counts of this clonotype. V usage is TRBV29-1 and J usage is TRBJ1-2; TRBD1 matches at 7 bases. Unmatched junction bases numbered 12, after V lost 6 bases and J lost 8 bases. The CDR3 is made up of 13 amino acids. Germline V gene data show CDR1 as SQVTM and CDR2 as ANQGSEA. CDR3 sequence (DNA): TGCAGCGTGGGGACAGTGGGGGGTTACGGCTACACCTTC. This translates into CSVGTVGGYGYTF.

This clonotype was seen many times. The chain employs TRBV7-9 and TRBJ2-6, with no clear D. CDR1 SEHNR and CDR2 FQNEAQ come from the germline V gene (reference sequence). This CDR3 has 12 amino acids. V lost 3 bases to trimming and J lost 3 bases, with 0 bases between them. For the CDR3, the DNA is TGTGCCAGCAGCTTTGGGGCCAACGTCCTGACTTTC. This encodes CASSFGANVLTF.

In this sample, this clonotype turned up many times. The chain couples TRBV29-1 to TRBJ2-1, with D possibly being TRBD2 (6 bases). This CDR3 region has 15 residues. Trimming cost V 5 bases and J 1 base, with 15 bases left between them. Per germline, CDR1 SQVTM and CDR2 ANQGSEA. The CDR3: CSVRASSVSYNEQFF. CDR3 in DNA: TGCAGCGTTAGGGCCTCTAGCGTTTCCTACAATGAGCAGTTCTTC.

This clonotype was counted ten times or more. The chain is built from TRBV29-1 and TRBJ1-3; D gene ambiguous. Germline CDR1 reads SQVTM; CDR2 reads ANQGSEA. V lost 4 bases, J lost 11 bases, and 15 bases lay in between. CDR3 size: 12 residues. In nucleotides, the CDR3 is TGCAGCGTTGGTCAACAGCCGGAAGCCATATATTTT. Protein product: CSVGQQPEAIYF.

The gene calls are TRBV5-4 and TRBJ2-7; D unclear. Germline-derived CDR1 and CDR2 are SGHNT and YYREEE (reference sequence). The CDR3 sequence is 15 residues long. V was shortened by 0 bases and J by 1 base, with 11 bases between the two germline ends. The CDR3 region is CASSLGQHQSYEQYF. The CDR3 nucleotides read TGTGCCAGCAGCTTGGGCCAGCACCAGTCCTACGAGCAGTACTTC.

This sequence joins TRBV27 and TRBJ2-6, with D possibly being TRBD1 or TRBD2 (6 bases each). The CDR3 contains 20 residues. With 1 base removed from V and 0 bases from J, the gap between germline ends came to 19 bases. CDR1 is MNHEY and CDR2 is SMNVEV in the germline V gene (reference sequence). The CDR3 reads CASSLLWGAQPYSGANVLTF. CDR3 nucleotides: TGTGCCAGCAGTTTATTATGGGGGGCGCAGCCCTACTCTGGGGCCAACGTCCTGACTTTC.